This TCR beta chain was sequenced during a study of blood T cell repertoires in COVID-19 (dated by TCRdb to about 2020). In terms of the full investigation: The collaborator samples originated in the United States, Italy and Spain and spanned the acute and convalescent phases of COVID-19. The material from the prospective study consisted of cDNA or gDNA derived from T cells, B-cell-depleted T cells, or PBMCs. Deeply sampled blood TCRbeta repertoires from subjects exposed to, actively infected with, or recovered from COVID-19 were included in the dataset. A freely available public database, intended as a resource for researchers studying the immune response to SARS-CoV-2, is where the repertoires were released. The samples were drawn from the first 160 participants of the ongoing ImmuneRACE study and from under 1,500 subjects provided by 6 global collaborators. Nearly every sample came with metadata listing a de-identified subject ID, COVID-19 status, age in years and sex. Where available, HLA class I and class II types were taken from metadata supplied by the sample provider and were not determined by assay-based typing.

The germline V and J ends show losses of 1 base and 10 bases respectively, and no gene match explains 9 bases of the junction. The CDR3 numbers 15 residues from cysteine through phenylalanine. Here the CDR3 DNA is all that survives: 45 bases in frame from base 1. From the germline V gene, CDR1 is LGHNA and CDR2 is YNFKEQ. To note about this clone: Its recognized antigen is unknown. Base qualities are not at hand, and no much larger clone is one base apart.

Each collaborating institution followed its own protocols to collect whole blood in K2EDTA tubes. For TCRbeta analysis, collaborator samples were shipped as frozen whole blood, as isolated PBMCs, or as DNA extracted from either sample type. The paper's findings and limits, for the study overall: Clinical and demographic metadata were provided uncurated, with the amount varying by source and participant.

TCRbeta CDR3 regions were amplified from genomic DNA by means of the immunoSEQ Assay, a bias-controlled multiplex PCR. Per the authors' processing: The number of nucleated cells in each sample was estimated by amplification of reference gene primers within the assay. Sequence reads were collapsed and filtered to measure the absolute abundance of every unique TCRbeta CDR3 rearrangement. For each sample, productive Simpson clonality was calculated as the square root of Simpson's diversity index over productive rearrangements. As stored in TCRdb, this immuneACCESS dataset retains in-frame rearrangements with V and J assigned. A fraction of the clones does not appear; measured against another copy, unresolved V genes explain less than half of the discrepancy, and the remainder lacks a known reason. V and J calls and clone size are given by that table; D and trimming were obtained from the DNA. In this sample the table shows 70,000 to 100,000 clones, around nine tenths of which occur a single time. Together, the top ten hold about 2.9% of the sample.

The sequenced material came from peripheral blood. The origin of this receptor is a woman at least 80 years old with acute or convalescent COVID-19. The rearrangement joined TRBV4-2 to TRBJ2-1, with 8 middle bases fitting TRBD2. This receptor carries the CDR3 CASSQAQAGAGEQFF. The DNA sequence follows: TGTGCCAGCAGCCAAGCACAAGCGGGGGCCGGGGAGCAGTTCTTC.